This entry is about one T cell receptor beta chain. These data come from a study of blood T cell repertoires in COVID-19. Across the whole study: Donors in the United States, Italy and Spain gave samples during acute or convalescent COVID-19.

The V gene lost 4 bases and the J gene lost 4 bases, with 10 bases spanning the gap. CDR1 is MGHRA, CDR2 YSYEKL, per germline. The CDR3 spans 13 residues. As originally analysed: Estimation of nucleated cell counts relied on the amplification of reference gene primers. The table came from immunoSEQ multiplex PCR; TCRdb's copy has only in-frame clones and leaves some out. The D gene and trimming were derived from the DNA, and the V and J assignments and clone size from that table. In the table there are 540,000 or so clones, 85% to 90% of which are singletons. The clonotype comes from a woman aged 45-65 years with COVID-19, enrolled during active disease. The specimen was peripheral blood. The chain employs TRBV4-1 and TRBJ1-2; the D is unclear. Written as DNA, the CDR3 is TGCGCCAGCAGCCTCAGTTCGGGCTATGGCTACACCTTC. Encoded protein: CASSLSSGYGYTF.